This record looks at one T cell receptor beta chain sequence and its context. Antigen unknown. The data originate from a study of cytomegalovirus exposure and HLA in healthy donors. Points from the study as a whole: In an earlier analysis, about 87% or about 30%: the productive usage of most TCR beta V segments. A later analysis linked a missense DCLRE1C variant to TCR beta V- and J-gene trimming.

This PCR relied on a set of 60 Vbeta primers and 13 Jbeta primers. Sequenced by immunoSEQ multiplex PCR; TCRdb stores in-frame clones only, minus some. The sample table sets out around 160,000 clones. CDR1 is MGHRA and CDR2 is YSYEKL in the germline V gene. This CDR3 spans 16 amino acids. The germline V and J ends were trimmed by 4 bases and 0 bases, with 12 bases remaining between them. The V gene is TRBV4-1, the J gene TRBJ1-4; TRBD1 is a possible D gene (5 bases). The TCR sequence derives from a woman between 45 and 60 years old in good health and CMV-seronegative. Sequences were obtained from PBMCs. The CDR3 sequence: CASSRGTIATNEKLFF. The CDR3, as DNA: TGCGCCAGCAGCCGCGGGACCATTGCAACTAATGAAAAACTGTTTTTT.